This T cell receptor (beta chain) was sequenced during a study of cytomegalovirus exposure and HLA in healthy donors. Overall study results and limits: V segments that were indistinguishable, TRBV6-2 and TRBV6-3 among them, were omitted from analysis.

Primers: 60 Vbeta forward and 13 Jbeta reverse. TCRdb keeps only in-frame clones here, not all; method: immunoSEQ multiplex PCR. Found here are around 140,000 clones; the top ten clones hold 1.6%. The CDR3 length is 12 residues. The V and J ends lost 7 bases and 1 base respectively, with 7 bases between them. Germline lookup yields CDR1 SNHLY and CDR2 FYNNEI. A remark on this clone: The antigen remains undetermined.

The material sequenced was PBMCs. V is TRBV2 and J is TRBJ1-1; D remains unclear. This sequence was found in a woman in her fifties or sixties in good health and CMV-seronegative. CDR3 residues: CASNNGNTEAFF. The CDR3 nucleotides read TGTGCCAGCAATAACGGGAACACTGAAGCTTTCTTT.